Following are 3 T cell receptor beta chains from one sample sequenced in a study of early T cells in non-severe SARS-CoV-2 infection. In TCRdb, the 5' RACE reads were re-called with MiXCR into one record per CDR3 protein. The table shows tens of thousands of distinct CDR3 sequences, with 9.5% to 15% occurring only once. This material consisted of whole blood, taken at baseline. Receptors were obtained from an adult who was a healthcare worker with PCR-confirmed SARS-CoV-2 infection or an uninfected control (not recorded which).

The chain has TRBV4-1 and TRBJ1-2; the D is unclear. The CDR3 runs to 15 residues. The germline V and J ends were trimmed by 0 bases and 3 bases, with 11 bases remaining between them. Germline loops: CDR1 MGHRA, CDR2 YSYEKL. This chain's CDR3 is CASSQDLGRDYGYTF. CDR3 DNA: TGCGCCAGCAGCCAAGATTTAGGGAGGGACTATGGCTACACCTTC.

This clonotype was seen a handful of times. V gene TRBV7-2 combines with J gene TRBJ2-7; possible D gene TRBD1, 5 bases. CDR1 is SGHTA and CDR2 is FQGNSA in the germline V gene. This CDR3 comprises 16 residues. Trimming took 5 bases from V and 0 from J, leaving 17 bases between them. The DNA of the CDR3 is TGTGCCAGCAGCCCCAGGGTGTCGCATAGCTCCTACGAGCAGTACTTC. Protein product: CASSPRVSHSSYEQYF.

Here the CDR3 DNA reads TGTGCCAGCAGCTTCCTGGCTGCGAACACCGGGGAGCTGTTTTTT. As protein: CASSFLAANTGELFF. The rearrangement links TRBV7-6 to TRBJ2-2; D remains unclear. Germline CDR1 is SGHVS and CDR2 is FNYEAQ. The CDR3 consists of 15 residues. V lost 3 bases and J 0 bases, leaving 8 bases between the germline ends.